The 21 T cell receptor beta chains below come from one sample, sequenced in a study of response to subunit inactivated influenza vaccine. TCRdb re-analysed the RT-PCR reads in MiXCR, keeping a single row per CDR3 protein. Of about 530,000 distinct CDR3 sequences in the sample, 10% to 15% were seen once. Specimen: PBMCs from blood, collected on the day of vaccination. The receptors stem from a man in his forties or fifties who received an inactivated influenza vaccine.

J is TRBJ2-2 and V is TRBV7-3; D possibly corresponds to TRBD2 (6 bases). CDR3 size: 17 residues. Trimming shortened V by 0 bases and J by 0 bases, and 11 bases separated the two germline ends. Per the germline V gene, CDR1 is SGHTA and CDR2 is FQGTGA. The CDR3 is CASSLTGGTANTGELFF. The CDR3 DNA reads TGTGCCAGCAGCTTAACGGGGGGAACAGCGAACACCGGGGAGCTGTTTTTT.

This chain uses TRBV12-3 or TRBV12-4 with TRBJ2-7; D might be TRBD1 or TRBD2, each matching 5 bases. There are 15 residues in the CDR3. Trimming cost V 4 bases and J 3 bases, with 16 bases left between them. CDR3 sequence (DNA): TGTGCCAGCAGTTCCCCCGGGACGGTCAACTACGAGCAGTACTTC. This sequence encodes CASSSPGTVNYEQYF.

This clonotype turned up a few times. The rearrangement joins TRBV27 to TRBJ1-5; 7 bases are a match to TRBD1. The CDR3 is made up of 17 amino acids. CDR1 is MNHEY and CDR2 is SMNVEV in the germline V gene (reference sequence). Trimming removed 2 bases from V and 2 bases from J; junction bases left unmatched: 9. CDR3 amino acids: CASSLLPRTGGNQPQHF. In nucleotides, the CDR3 is TGTGCCAGCAGTTTACTCCCCCGTACAGGGGGCAATCAGCCCCAGCATTTT.

V and J are TRBV4-1 and TRBJ1-1; no reliable D call. This CDR3 region has 11 residues. Trimming took 3 bases from V and 2 from J, leaving 1 base between them. Germline CDR1 MGHRA, CDR2 YSYEKL. Here the CDR3 reads CASSHNTEAFF. The DNA for the CDR3 is TGCGCCAGCAGCCACAACACTGAAGCTTTCTTT.

The gene calls are TRBV6-2 or TRBV6-3 and TRBJ2-4; D unclear. V was trimmed by 6 bases and J by 1 base, leaving 13 bases between them. There are 15 residues in the CDR3. CDR1 is MNHEY, CDR2 SVGEGT, per germline. DNA for the CDR3: TGTGCCAGCAGCTCCCTCCCACTCGCCAAAAACATTCAGTACTTC. Its translation is CASSSLPLAKNIQYF.

This clonotype was observed a handful of times. The V gene is TRBV6-6, the J gene TRBJ2-5, with 7 bases fitting TRBD2. The CDR3 is 14 amino acids. Germline-derived CDR1 and CDR2 are MNHNY and SVGAGI (reference sequence). V shed 5 bases and J 2 bases; nucleotides not matched to a gene: 5. The CDR3 region is CASSRSGAQETQYF. CDR3 sequence (DNA): TGTGCCAGCAGTCGAAGCGGGGCACAAGAGACCCAGTACTTC.

This clonotype occurred a few times. This chain connects TRBV6-5 to TRBJ1-1, with no clear D. The CDR3 covers 15 residues. CDR1 MNHEY and CDR2 SVGAGI come from the germline V gene. V was pared by 2 bases and J by 0 bases, with 10 bases between. CDR3 DNA sequence: TGTGCCAGCAGTTACCTCCCGGGAATGAACACTGAAGCTTTCTTT. Translating gives CASSYLPGMNTEAFF.

In regard to this clonotype: The junction shows a germline mismatch at one end, possibly a read error. The chain links TRBV2 to TRBJ2-7; the match to TRBD2 covers 7 bases. Germline V CDR1 and CDR2: SNHLY, FYNNEI. The CDR3 has 14 residues. CDR3 nucleotide sequence: TGTGCCAGCAGTGCGGGGCGGGGGTACTACGACCAGTACTTC. It yields the protein CASSAGRGYYDQYF.

The V gene is TRBV20-1, the J gene TRBJ2-7, with 9 bases fitting TRBD1. CDR3 length equals 14 residues. Trimming at V came to 3 bases and at J to 2 bases, leaving 5 bases not matched to a gene. Per germline, CDR1 DFQATT and CDR2 SNEGSKA (reference sequence). The CDR3 DNA reads as TGCAGTGCTAGTGGGACAGGGAATCCCTACGAGCAGTACTTC. Its translation: CSASGTGNPYEQYF.

The chain joins TRBV28 to TRBJ2-7; D gene ambiguous. This CDR3 is built from 14 residues. The V gene's germline CDR1 is MDHEN and CDR2 SYDVKM. V was shortened by 7 bases and J by 0 bases, with 13 bases between the two germline ends. In DNA, the CDR3 is TGTGCCAGCACCACGCCCGGTACCTCCTACGAGCAGTACTTC. Encoded protein: CASTTPGTSYEQYF.

This clonotype occurred a few times. This sequence joins TRBV7-9 and TRBJ2-2; TRBD2 aligns across 8 bases. The junction had 6 bases not matched to a gene; V was cut back by 10 bases and J by 2 bases. Germline CDR1 is SEHNR and CDR2 is FQNEAQ (reference sequence). CDR3 length: 14 residues. CDR3 region: CATVTSVNTGELFF. CDR3 sequence (DNA): TGTGCCACCGTGACTAGCGTCAACACCGGGGAGCTGTTTTTT.

The rearrangement links TRBV6-1 to TRBJ2-2; D is perhaps TRBD1 or TRBD2 (6 bases each). The germline V gene encodes CDR1 MNHNS and CDR2 SASEGT. V was cut by 5 bases and J by 7 bases, with 20 bases left in between. CDR3 length: 16 amino acids. The CDR3: CASSPHTGATVGELFF. In DNA form, the CDR3 reads TGTGCCAGCAGTCCACACACGGGGGCGACTGTCGGGGAGCTGTTTTTT.

In this sample, this clonotype turned up a few times. Here the CDR3 DNA reads TGCAGCACCAACAGGGGGCAGTCGACTGAAGCTTTCTTT. The encoded protein is CSTNRGQSTEAFF. The V and J genes are TRBV29-1 and TRBJ1-1, with TRBD1 matching over 9 bases. The trim removed 8 bases at V and 5 bases at J, leaving 9 bases unmatched. This CDR3 has 13 amino acids. Germline V gene lookup returns CDR1 SQVTM and CDR2 ANQGSEA.

The chain combines TRBV29-1 with TRBJ2-5; D unclear. Trimming cost V 7 bases and J 5 bases, with 14 bases left between them. The CDR3 spans 12 residues. Germline V gene lookup returns CDR1 SQVTM and CDR2 ANQGSEA. The CDR3 reads CSAAASGETQYF. CDR3 DNA sequence: TGCAGCGCAGCCGCGTCCGGGGAGACCCAGTACTTC.

This clonotype was observed at least ten times. The gene calls are TRBV29-1 and TRBJ2-2; 11 positions agree with TRBD2. The germline V gene encodes CDR1 SQVTM and CDR2 ANQGSEA. The CDR3 spans 15 residues. The junction had 3 bases not matched to a gene; V was cut back by 4 bases and J by 2 bases. The CDR3 region has the DNA TGCAGCGTTGGTGGGACTAGCGGAAACACCGGGGAGCTGTTTTTT. Encoded protein: CSVGGTSGNTGELFF.

The rearrangement uses TRBV9 and TRBJ1-1, with TRBD1 matching over 9 bases. The CDR3 totals 16 residues. In germline, CDR1 is SGDLS, CDR2 YYNGEE. Trimming took 0 bases from V and 5 from J; bases not matched to a gene: 8. The CDR3 sequence: CASSVAPGQGTTEAFF. In DNA form, the CDR3 reads TGTGCCAGCAGCGTAGCACCGGGACAGGGTACAACTGAAGCTTTCTTT.

The chain joins TRBV5-8 to TRBJ2-7, with D tentatively TRBD1 (5 bases). Germline V CDR1 and CDR2: SGHTS, YDEGEE. The CDR3 consists of 16 residues. Trimming took off 1 base at V and 0 bases at J, with 14 bases between the two ends. Here the CDR3 reads CASSLLGAPGSYEQYF. The CDR3 region has the DNA TGTGCCAGCAGCTTGCTTGGGGCACCAGGCTCCTACGAGCAGTACTTC.

This clonotype was observed a handful of times. The chain uses TRBV7-3 and TRBJ2-1; D gene unclear. The germline V gene encodes CDR1 SGHTA and CDR2 FQGTGA. V lost 0 bases, J lost 3 bases, and 12 bases lay in between. The CDR3 sequence is 16 residues long. The CDR3 loop reads CASSLTSQGNYNEQFF. In DNA form, the CDR3 reads TGTGCCAGCAGCTTAACGTCGCAAGGTAACTACAATGAGCAGTTCTTC.

This clonotype was seen a few times. This CDR3 is CATSRDWLSSYNEQFF. DNA of the CDR3: TGTGCCACCAGCAGAGATTGGTTGAGCTCCTACAATGAGCAGTTCTTC. V usage is TRBV15 and J usage is TRBJ2-1, with D hard to call. The CDR3 extends over 16 amino acids. The germline CDR1 and CDR2 sequences are LNHNV and YYDKDF (reference sequence). Trimming cost V 0 bases and J 0 bases, with 9 bases left between them.

This clonotype showed up many times. This rearrangement joins TRBV10-3 to TRBJ2-7; the D gene is possibly TRBD1 (6 bases). Germline-derived CDR1 and CDR2 are ENHRY and SYGVKD. This CDR3 has 13 residues. Trimming stripped 6 bases from V and 4 bases from J, with 13 bases between. The CDR3 sequence is CAIREDRHYEQYF. For the CDR3, the DNA is TGTGCCATCAGGGAGGACAGACATTACGAGCAGTACTTC.

This clonotype came up a few times. V gene TRBV4-3 combines with J gene TRBJ2-5; 11 bases are shared with TRBD1. The germline V gene encodes CDR1 LGHNA and CDR2 YSLEER. Unmatched junction bases numbered 5, after V lost 4 bases and J lost 4 bases. The CDR3 contains 15 residues. The CDR3 sequence is CASSLTGTGGETQYF. The CDR3 region has the DNA TGCGCCAGCAGCCTAACCGGGACAGGGGGAGAGACCCAGTACTTC.